A single sample gave rise to the 4 T cell receptor beta chains below, sequenced in a study of beta chain features in type 1 diabetes. No antigens are known for them. Whole-study findings and limits: Among all four CD4+ subsets, Type 1 diabetes patients had TCRB CDR3s that were moderately but significantly shorter.

Investigators reverse transcribed all isolated RNA, so they sequenced expressed TCRB transcripts. Data came from immunoSEQ multiplex PCR; TCRdb stores just in-frame clones and leaves some out. The sample lists about 700,000 clones, roughly 12% occurring once. Sequenced material: naive CD4+ T cells from blood. All receptors come from a man younger than 30 with type 1 diabetes.

This clone has just a few counts. The chain links TRBV6-1 to TRBJ2-3; possibly TRBD2 for D (7 bases). Germline lookup yields CDR1 MNHNS and CDR2 SASEGT. This CDR3 has 16 amino acids. The V gene lost 4 bases and the J gene lost 4 bases, with 18 bases spanning the gap. CDR3 nucleotides: TGTGCCAGCAGTGCCCGGGGGGCCACTAGCTCAGATACGCAGTATTTT. This encodes CASSARGATSSDTQYF.

The sample holds many counts of this clone. The junction departs from germline at one end; a sequencing error may be responsible. This chain connects TRBV30 to TRBJ2-7, with 9 bases matching TRBD1. Germline V gene lookup returns CDR1 GTSNPN and CDR2 SVGIG (reference sequence). The CDR3 has 12 amino acids. As DNA, the CDR3 is TGTGCCTGGAAACCCTTGGGGACAGGGATGCTCTTC. This encodes CAWKPLGTGMLF.

V usage is TRBV4-1 and J usage is TRBJ2-7; possible D gene TRBD2, 6 bases. The germline V gene encodes CDR1 MGHRA and CDR2 YSYEKL. V dropped 0 bases and J dropped 3 bases, with 15 bases sitting between them. CDR3 length equals 16 residues. The CDR3 is CASSQDRGTPYYEQYF. The CDR3 DNA reads as TGCGCCAGCAGCCAAGATCGGGGGACCCCATACTACGAGCAGTACTTC.

Here the CDR3 reads CAIRVLANTEAFF. The CDR3 coding sequence is TGTGCCATCAGGGTGCTGGCGAACACTGAAGCTTTCTTT. V is TRBV10-3 and J is TRBJ1-1; unclear D gene. V lost 6 bases and J 1 base, leaving 9 bases between the germline ends. Germline loops: CDR1 ENHRY, CDR2 SYGVKD. CDR3 length: 13 amino acids.